Presented here are 8 T cell receptor beta chains from one specimen sequenced in a study of T cells in Graves' hyperthyroidism and ophthalmopathy. Amplification of TCR beta CDR3 regions was performed using RNA transcripts as template. A first-round RT-PCR of the TCR CDR3 used the HTBI primer set. TCRdb processed the multiplex PCR reads anew with MiXCR; each CDR3 protein has one entry. The sample consists of about 520,000 distinct CDR3 sequences, 24% of them appearing once. The specimen sequenced was blood. Receptors originate from a woman aged 25 to 45 with Graves' ophthalmopathy.

The chain employs TRBV7-2 and TRBJ2-5; TRBD2 matches 8 bases. V shed 1 base and J 7 bases; nucleotides not matched to a gene: 11. Germline CDR1 SGHTA, CDR2 FQGNSA. This CDR3 is built from 16 residues. CDR3 sequence: CASSLVPAGAWGTQYF. The CDR3, as DNA: TGTGCCAGCAGCTTAGTCCCAGCGGGGGCCTGGGGGACCCAGTACTTC. The complete variable domain, with remaining parts taken from reference TRBV7-2 and TRBJ2-5, reads GAGVSQSPSNKVTEKGKDVELRCDPISGHTALYWYRQSLGQGLEFLIYFQGNSAPDKSGLPSDRFSAERTGGSVSTLTIQRTQQEDSAVYLCASSLVPAGAWGTQYFGPGTRLLVL.

With regard to this clonotype: The junction differs from germline at one of its ends, possibly a read error. The genes are TRBV7-8 and TRBJ2-7; D assignment may be TRBD1 or TRBD2 (5 bases each). The CDR3 contains 13 residues. Germline assignment: CDR1 SGHVS and CDR2 FQNEAQ. The CDR3 here is CASRGGSSYGQYF. For the CDR3, the DNA is TGTGCCAGCCGGGGCGGAAGCTCCTACGGGCAGTACTTC.

This clonotype was seen ten or more times. The rearrangement uses TRBV28 and TRBJ2-7; TRBD1 matches 7 bases. The CDR3 sequence is 14 residues long. With V trimmed by 7 bases and J by 3 bases, 9 bases remained unmatched. Germline values: CDR1 MDHEN, CDR2 SYDVKM. The CDR3 DNA sequence: TGTGCCAGCATGGGGCCTAACAGGGGCTACGAGCAGTACTTC. Its translation is CASMGPNRGYEQYF.

This clonotype has ten or more counts. CDR3 bases: TGTGCCAGCAGCCGACAGACCTCTGGAAACACCATATATTTT. As protein: CASSRQTSGNTIYF. This chain connects TRBV7-2 to TRBJ1-3; TRBD1 might be the D (5 bases). Germline V lookup: CDR1 SGHTA, CDR2 FQGNSA. V dropped 5 bases and J dropped 0 bases, with 8 bases sitting between them. This CDR3 is built from 14 residues.

This chain connects TRBV12-3 or TRBV12-4 to TRBJ2-2; TRBD1 aligns across 8 bases. The CDR3 sequence is 13 residues long. The V gene end was trimmed by 7 bases and the J gene end by 7 bases; junction bases not matched to a gene: 5. The CDR3 sequence: CASIGQGGGELFF. The CDR3 DNA reads TGTGCCAGCATCGGACAGGGCGGCGGGGAGCTGTTTTTT.

This clonotype was counted many times. The rearrangement uses TRBV15 and TRBJ1-2; 9 bases are shared with TRBD1. V gave up 0 bases and J gave up 8 bases; unmatched junction bases: 7. This CDR3 contains 15 residues. CDR1 is LNHNV, CDR2 YYDKDF, per germline (reference sequence). The CDR3 here is CATSRDSTGGRGYTF. The DNA for the CDR3 is TGTGCCACCAGCAGAGATTCGACAGGGGGGCGAGGCTACACCTTC.

This clonotype was detected a few times. This chain uses TRBV20-1 with TRBJ1-1; D is unresolved. V lost 2 bases to trimming and J lost 3 bases, with 19 bases between them. The CDR3 spans 16 residues. Germline assignment: CDR1 DFQATT and CDR2 SNEGSKA (reference sequence). CDR3 in amino acids: CSARPGWGAQHTEAFF. CDR3 in DNA: TGCAGTGCTAGACCCGGTTGGGGAGCGCAACACACTGAAGCTTTCTTT.

This clonotype has a single count. V and J are TRBV6-1 and TRBJ1-2; D not certain. Trimming pared 4 bases from V and 3 bases from J, leaving 3 bases between. The V gene's germline CDR1 is MNHNS and CDR2 SASEGT. CDR3 length equals 11 residues. The CDR3 region is CASSVDYGYTF. CDR3 coding DNA: TGTGCCAGCAGTGTTGACTATGGCTACACCTTC.